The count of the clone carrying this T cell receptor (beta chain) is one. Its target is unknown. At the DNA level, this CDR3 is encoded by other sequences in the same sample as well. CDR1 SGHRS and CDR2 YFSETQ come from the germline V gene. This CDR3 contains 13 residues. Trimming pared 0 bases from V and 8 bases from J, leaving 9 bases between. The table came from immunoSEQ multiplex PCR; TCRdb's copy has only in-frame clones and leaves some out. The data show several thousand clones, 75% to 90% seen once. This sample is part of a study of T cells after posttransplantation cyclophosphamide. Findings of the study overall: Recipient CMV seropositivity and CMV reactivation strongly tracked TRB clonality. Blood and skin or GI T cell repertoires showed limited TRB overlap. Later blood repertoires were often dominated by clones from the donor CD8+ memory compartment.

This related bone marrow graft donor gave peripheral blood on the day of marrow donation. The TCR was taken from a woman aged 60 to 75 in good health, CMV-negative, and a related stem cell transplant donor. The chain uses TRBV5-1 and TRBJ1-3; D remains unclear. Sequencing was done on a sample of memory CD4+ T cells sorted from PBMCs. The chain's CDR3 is CASSLEGADTIYF. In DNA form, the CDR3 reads TGCGCCAGCAGCTTGGAAGGAGCGGACACCATATATTTT.